These 8 T cell receptor beta chains were all obtained from the same sample, sequenced in a study of cytomegalovirus exposure and HLA in healthy donors. PCR used 60 Vbeta primers and 13 Jbeta primers. Method: immunoSEQ multiplex PCR; TCRdb's copy keeps in-frame clones and lacks some. This table holds 250,000 to 350,000 clones, around 86% found once. Sequenced material: PBMCs. Receptors were obtained from a man in his forties in good health and CMV-seropositive.

This chain connects TRBV30 to TRBJ2-7; D gene uncertain. V was clipped by 1 base and J by 4 bases, with 5 bases between them. The CDR3 consists of 11 residues. Looked up from germline, CDR1 is GTSNPN and CDR2 is SVGIG (reference sequence). The CDR3 bases are TGTGCCTGGAGTGATCAGTACGAGCAGTACTTC. This translates into CAWSDQYEQYF.

This sequence joins TRBV7-6 and TRBJ2-1; 9 nucleotides agree with TRBD2. CDR3 length: 15 residues. V gave up 8 bases and J gave up 5 bases; unmatched junction bases: 10. CDR1 and CDR2 (germline): SGHVS, FNYEAQ. This CDR3 reads CASRLGAGGHNEQFF. The CDR3 DNA follows: TGTGCCAGCCGTTTAGGGGCGGGAGGGCACAATGAGCAGTTCTTC.

This sequence joins TRBV6-5 and TRBJ2-7, with a possible D match to TRBD1 (6 bases). Germline CDR1 is MNHEY and CDR2 is SVGAGI. With 1 base removed from V and 3 bases from J, the gap between germline ends came to 7 bases. The CDR3 length is 13 residues. The CDR3 protein is CASSYFRGYEQYF. The CDR3, as DNA: TGTGCCAGCAGTTACTTCAGGGGCTACGAGCAGTACTTC.

Only one count was recorded for this clone. The J gene is TRBJ2-7, the V gene TRBV7-2, with 7 bases aligning to TRBD2. CDR1 and CDR2 from the germline V gene are SGHTA and FQGNSA. J lost 2 bases, V lost 5 bases, and 21 bases had no gene match. This CDR3 spans 19 amino acids. The CDR3 sequence is CASSQPLAELTPKPYEQYF. In nucleotides, the CDR3 is TGTGCCAGCAGCCAGCCGCTAGCGGAGCTCACCCCTAAGCCCTACGAGCAGTACTTC. The entire variable domain, with the rest obtained from reference TRBV7-2 and TRBJ2-7, is as follows: GAGVSQSPSNKVTEKGKDVELRCDPISGHTALYWYRQSLGQGLEFLIYFQGNSAPDKSGLPSDRFSAERTGGSVSTLTIQRTQQEDSAVYLCASSQPLAELTPKPYEQYFGPGTRLTVT.

The V gene is TRBV10-1, the J gene TRBJ1-2, with a tentative D call TRBD1 (5 bases). The CDR3 runs 14 residues. Trimming left V 3 bases short and J 3 bases short, with 11 bases between. Germline-derived CDR1 and CDR2 are WNHNN and SYGVQD (reference sequence). The CDR3 spells CASSDRDSDYGYTF. The CDR3 DNA follows: TGCGCCAGCAGTGATAGAGACAGCGACTATGGCTACACCTTC.

The chain has TRBV19 and TRBJ2-1; D remains unclear. The V gene's germline CDR1 is LNHDA and CDR2 SQIVND (reference sequence). This CDR3 is built from 15 residues. The V end lost 7 bases, the J end lost 3 bases, and 16 bases lay between the germline ends. CDR3 sequence (DNA): TGTGCCAGTACCACCTCCGACAATCTCTACAATGAGCAGTTCTTC. It specifies CASTTSDNLYNEQFF.

The table lists this clone with a few counts. J is TRBJ1-1 and V is TRBV19; the D gene is possibly TRBD1 (5 bases). Germline V gene sequence: CDR1 LNHDA, CDR2 SQIVND (reference sequence). V dropped 6 bases and J dropped 4 bases, with 15 bases sitting between them. This CDR3 is 14 amino acids long. For the CDR3, the DNA is TGTGCCAGTAGAGGATCAGGGCTGACCACTGAAGCTTTCTTT. As protein: CASRGSGLTTEAFF.

The chain recombines TRBV6-6 with TRBJ2-7; 8 nucleotides agree with TRBD1. Germline values: CDR1 MNHNY, CDR2 SVGAGI (reference sequence). With 6 bases clipped from V and 7 bases from J, the junction kept 8 bases outside the gene matches. The CDR3 sequence is 13 residues long. The CDR3 region is CASRSTTGEEQYF. The CDR3, as DNA: TGTGCCAGCAGAAGCACGACAGGGGAGGAGCAGTACTTC.